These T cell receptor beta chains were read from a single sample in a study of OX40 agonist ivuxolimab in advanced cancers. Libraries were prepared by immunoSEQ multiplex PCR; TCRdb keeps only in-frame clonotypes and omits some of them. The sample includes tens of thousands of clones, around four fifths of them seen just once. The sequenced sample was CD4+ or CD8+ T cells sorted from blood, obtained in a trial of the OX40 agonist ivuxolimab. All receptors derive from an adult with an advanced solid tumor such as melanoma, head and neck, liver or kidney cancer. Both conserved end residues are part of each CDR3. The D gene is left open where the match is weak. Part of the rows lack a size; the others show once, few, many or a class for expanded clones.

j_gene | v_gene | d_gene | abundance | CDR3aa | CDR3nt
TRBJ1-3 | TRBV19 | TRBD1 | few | CASSITGQAGNTIYF | TGTGCCAGTAGTATAACGGGACAGGCTGGAAACACCATATATTTT
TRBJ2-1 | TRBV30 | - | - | CAWSPLPGGRNEQFF | TGTGCCTGGAGTCCCCTACCGGGGGGCCGCAATGAGCAGTTCTTC
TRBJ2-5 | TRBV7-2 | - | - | CASSLGLETQYF | TGTGCCAGCAGCTTGGGGTTGGAGACCCAGTACTTC
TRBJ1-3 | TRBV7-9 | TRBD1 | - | CASSLDKGQARLPNTIYF | TGTGCCAGCAGCTTAGACAAGGGACAGGCGCGCTTACCAAACACCATATATTTT
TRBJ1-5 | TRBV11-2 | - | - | CASSPDGGNFNQPQHF | TGTGCCAGCAGCCCAGACGGGGGGAACTTCAATCAGCCCCAGCATTTT
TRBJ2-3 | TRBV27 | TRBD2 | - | CASCRTGTRDDTQYF | TGTGCCAGCTGCCGAACCGGGACTAGGGACGATACGCAGTATTTT
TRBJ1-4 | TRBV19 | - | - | CASRPVEGGNEKLFF | TGTGCCAGTAGGCCGGTGGAGGGAGGCAATGAAAAACTGTTTTTT
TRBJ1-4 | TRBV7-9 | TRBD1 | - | CASSRGQREEKLFF | TGTGCCAGCAGCAGGGGGCAGCGGGAAGAAAAACTGTTTTTT
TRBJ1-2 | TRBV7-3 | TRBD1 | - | CASSSNPGTGVDGYTF | TGTGCCAGCAGCTCGAACCCCGGGACAGGGGTAGATGGCTACACCTTC
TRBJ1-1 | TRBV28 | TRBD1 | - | CASSSRTGAPTEAFF | TGTGCCAGCAGTTCACGGACAGGGGCCCCAACTGAAGCTTTCTTT
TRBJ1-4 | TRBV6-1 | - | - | CASSPGEKLFF | TGTGCCAGCAGCCCTGGAGAAAAACTGTTTTTT
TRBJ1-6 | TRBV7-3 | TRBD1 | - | CASSRGQGNSPLHF | TGTGCCAGCAGCCGGGGACAGGGGAATTCACCCCTCCACTTT
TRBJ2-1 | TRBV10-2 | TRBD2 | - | CASSRLAGGPINEQFF | TGCGCCAGCAGCCGACTAGCGGGAGGGCCGATCAATGAGCAGTTCTTC
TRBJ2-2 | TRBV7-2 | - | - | CASSRPVGSGELFF | TGTGCCAGCAGCCGTCCCGTAGGTTCCGGGGAGCTGTTTTTT
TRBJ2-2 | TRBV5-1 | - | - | CASSLDSYTGELFF | TGCGCCAGCAGCTTGGACAGCTACACCGGGGAGCTGTTTTTT
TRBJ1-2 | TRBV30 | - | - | CAWSNYGYTF | TGTGCCTGGAGTAACTATGGCTACACCTTC
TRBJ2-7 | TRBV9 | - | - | CASSVGDEASYEQYF | TGTGCCAGCAGCGTAGGCGACGAAGCCTCCTACGAGCAGTACTTC
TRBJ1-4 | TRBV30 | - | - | CAWSVRVFEKLFF | TGTGCCTGGAGTGTACGGGTGTTTGAAAAACTGTTTTTT
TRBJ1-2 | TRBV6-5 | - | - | CASSDTPRGYTF | TGTGCCAGCAGTGATACACCCCGAGGCTACACCTTC
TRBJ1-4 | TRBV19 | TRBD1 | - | CASTSNRGGEKLFF | TGTGCCAGTACCTCAAACAGGGGTGGCGAAAAACTGTTTTTT
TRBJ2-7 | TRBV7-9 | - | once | CASSLDTIDYEQYF | TGTGCCAGCAGCTTAGACACGATAGACTACGAGCAGTACTTC
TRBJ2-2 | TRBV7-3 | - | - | CASSSPPLGTGELFF | TGTGCCAGCAGCTCGCCCCCCCTAGGTACCGGGGAGCTGTTTTTT
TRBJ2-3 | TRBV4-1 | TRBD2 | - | CASSPRGGGAEDTQYF | TGCGCCAGCAGCCCCAGGGGCGGGGGGGCCGAAGATACGCAGTATTTT
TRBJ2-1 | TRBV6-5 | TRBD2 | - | CAIKRSSGNEQFF | TGTGCCATCAAAAGGTCTAGCGGAAATGAGCAGTTCTTC
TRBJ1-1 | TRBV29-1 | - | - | CSVSLGGNTEAFF | TGCAGCGTCTCTTTAGGGGGGAACACTGAAGCTTTCTTT
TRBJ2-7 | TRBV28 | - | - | CASSLSDRGVGEQYF | TGTGCCAGCAGTTTATCGGATCGGGGCGTGGGCGAGCAGTACTTC
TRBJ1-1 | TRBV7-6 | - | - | CASSLGRQNTEAFF | TGTGCCAGCAGCTTGGGCAGACAGAACACTGAAGCTTTCTTT
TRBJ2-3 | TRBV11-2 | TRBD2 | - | CASSLIAGGQDTQYF | TGTGCCAGCAGCTTAATAGCGGGGGGGCAAGATACGCAGTATTTT
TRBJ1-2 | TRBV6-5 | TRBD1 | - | CASSAGGEIVNGYTF | TGTGCCAGCAGTGCAGGGGGCGAGATCGTAAATGGCTACACCTTC
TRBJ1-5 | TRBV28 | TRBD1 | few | CATLGQGHQPQHF | TGTGCCACCTTGGGACAGGGCCATCAGCCCCAGCATTTT
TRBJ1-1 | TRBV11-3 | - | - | CASSFQRNTEAFF | TGTGCCAGCAGCTTTCAGAGGAACACTGAAGCTTTCTTT
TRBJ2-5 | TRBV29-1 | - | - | CSVHDSAEEETQYF | TGCAGCGTTCACGACAGTGCCGAGGAGGAGACCCAGTACTTC
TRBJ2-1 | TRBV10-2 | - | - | CASSEGPSRGGAFYNEQFF | TGCGCCAGCAGTGAGGGCCCCTCTCGTGGGGGGGCGTTCTACAATGAGCAGTTCTTC
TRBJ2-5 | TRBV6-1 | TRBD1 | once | CASRLGQGSWSQQYF | TGTGCCAGCAGGTTGGGACAGGGATCCTGGTCCCAGCAGTACTTC
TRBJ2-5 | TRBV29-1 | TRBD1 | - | CSVRQGARETQYF | TGCAGCGTCAGACAGGGGGCAAGGGAAACCCAGTACTTC
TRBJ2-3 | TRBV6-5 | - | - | CASSPGLPDTQYF | TGTGCCAGCAGTCCAGGGCTCCCAGATACGCAGTATTTT
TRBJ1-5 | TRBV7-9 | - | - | CASSLGAGGNQPQHF | TGTGCCAGCAGCTTAGGGGCAGGGGGCAATCAGCCCCAGCATTTT
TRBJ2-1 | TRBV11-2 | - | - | CASSLSESSYNEQFF | TGTGCCAGCAGCTTGAGCGAGAGCTCCTACAATGAGCAGTTCTTC
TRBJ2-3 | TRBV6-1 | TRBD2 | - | CASSGLAGGVVLRTDTQYF | TGTGCCAGCAGTGGGCTAGCGGGAGGGGTAGTGTTGCGCACAGATACGCAGTATTTT
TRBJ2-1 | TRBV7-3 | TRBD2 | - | CASSRLAGVMLNEQFF | TGTGCCAGCAGCAGACTAGCGGGAGTTATGCTTAATGAGCAGTTCTTC
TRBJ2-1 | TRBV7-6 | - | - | CASSLAVSGSSYNEQFF | TGTGCCAGCAGCTTAGCCGTTAGCGGTAGCTCCTACAATGAGCAGTTCTTC
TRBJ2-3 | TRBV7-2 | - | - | CASSLGPSTDTQYF | TGTGCCAGCAGCTTAGGGCCGAGCACAGATACGCAGTATTTT
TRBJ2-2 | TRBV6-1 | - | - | CASSVFRGGNTGELFF | TGTGCCAGCAGTGTTTTTAGGGGGGGCAACACCGGGGAGCTGTTTTTT
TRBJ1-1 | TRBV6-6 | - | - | CASSPRGGTEAFF | TGTGCCAGCAGTCCAAGGGGAGGCACTGAAGCTTTCTTT
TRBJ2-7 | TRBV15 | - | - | CATSREPPSIYEQYF | TGTGCCACCAGCAGAGAGCCCCCAAGCATCTACGAGCAGTACTTC
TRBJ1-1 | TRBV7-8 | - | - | CASSFGFRHGTEAFF | TGTGCCAGCAGCTTCGGGTTCCGCCACGGGACTGAAGCTTTCTTT
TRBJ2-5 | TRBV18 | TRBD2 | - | CASSPGTSGRRQETQYF | TGTGCCAGCTCACCCGGGACTAGCGGGAGGAGACAAGAGACCCAGTACTTC
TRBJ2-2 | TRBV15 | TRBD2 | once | CATSPTGGTPNTGELFF | TGTGCCACCAGCCCCACGGGAGGGACTCCGAACACCGGGGAGCTGTTTTTT
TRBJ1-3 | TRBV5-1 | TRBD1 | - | CASSPTGPWGNTIYF | TGCGCCAGCAGCCCGACAGGGCCTTGGGGAAACACCATATATTTT
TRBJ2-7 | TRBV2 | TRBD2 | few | CASSGGLGTSGGDEQYF | TGTGCCAGCAGTGGGGGGTTGGGGACTAGCGGAGGGGACGAGCAGTACTTC
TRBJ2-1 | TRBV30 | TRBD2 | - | CAWSVGLAGNNEQFF | TGTGCCTGGAGTGTCGGGCTAGCGGGGAACAATGAGCAGTTCTTC
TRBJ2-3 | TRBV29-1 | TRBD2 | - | CSVATIRGAGGADTQYF | TGCAGCGTCGCCACCATCCGGGGAGCGGGGGGTGCAGATACGCAGTATTTT